This T cell receptor beta chain appears in the sequencing data of a study of regulatory and conventional T cells in RAG deficiency (TCRdb year 2017). Some background on the complete study: Hypomorphic RAG mutations in combined immunodeficiency or atypical SCID are frequently associated with autoimmunity. The study used high-throughput TCR beta sequencing to compare repertoire diversity and composition of Treg, conventional CD4+ and CD8+ T cells between RAG-deficient patients and healthy controls. Results and caveats for the whole study, not just this receptor: For some subjects, some T-cell subset analyses were not performed. RAG-deficient patients showed markedly lower Shannon entropy and higher Simpson indices than control T-cell subpopulations. Compared with controls, Omenn syndrome and CID/AS patients had about 100-fold fewer unique TCR beta sequences in Treg cells, but only roughly 10-fold fewer in the other subsets. In Omenn syndrome patients, sorted CD25-high CD127-low cells may represent peripherally activated cells rather than bona fide Treg cells. Shorter CDR3 lengths were found in all patient T-cell subsets, and >90% Treg-Tconv repertoire overlap at nucleotide and amino acid level was observed in Omenn syndrome patients.

Receptor amplification or capture employed the immunoSEQ multiplex PCR assay. Rearranged TCR beta chain products were amplified from genomic DNA of sorted T-cell subsets and sequenced. The source study handled its data this way. Shannon entropy and Simpson indices were used to measure how diverse the repertoire of productive TCR beta rearrangements was. Clonal expansion was assessed by the summed frequency of the 100 most abundant productive TCR beta clonotypes among total reads. The TRB repertoires were scored with a self-reactivity index built on which amino acids appear at CDR3beta positions 6 and 7. Repertoire analyses used two-way ANOVA; flow cytometric analyses used Student t or Mann-Whitney tests. In TCRdb, the immuneACCESS table is reduced to in-frame sequences with V and J assigned. These tables do not hold every clone; where another copy was compared, an unresolved V gene accounts for under half, and the others remain unexplained. That table supplies the V and J calls and clone size; D and trimming were determined from the DNA. The sample profile shows 400 to 600 clones; about four fifths of them were found once. Around 24% of the sample is held by the ten biggest clonotypes.

As to this clone: Its antigen is unknown. Base qualities are not provided; no much larger clone lies one nucleotide away.

Measured from the cysteine to the phenylalanine, the CDR3 is 13 residues long. CDR3 DNA is the only sequence kept; it has 39 bases, read in frame from the first base. The germline V gene encodes CDR1 SGHRS and CDR2 YFSETQ. At the junction V is shortened by 0 bases and J by 3 bases, with 4 bases in between. Before genomic DNA was extracted, regulatory T cells were isolated from blood as CD4+CD25-high CD127-low cells. Eight patients with RAG deficiency were studied, comprising one with SCID, two with Omenn syndrome and five with combined immunodeficiency or atypical SCID. The rearranged chain carries TRBV5-1 and TRBJ1-5; the D gene lacks a confident call. The source of this sequence is a human donor with RAG deficiency presenting as severe combined immunodeficiency. Source material: Tregs sorted from blood. CDR3 sequence: CASSLGHNQPQHF. The DNA reads TGCGCCAGCAGCTTGGGACACAATCAGCCCCAGCATTTT.